These T cell receptor beta chains were read from a single sample in a study of T cell responses to AZD1222 COVID-19 vaccine. Libraries were prepared by immunoSEQ multiplex PCR; TCRdb keeps only in-frame clonotypes and omits some of them. This sample carries some 86,000 clones, about nine tenths of them seen once, and the ten largest clones take 5.4%. The sample was peripheral blood, taken 28 days after the second AZD1222 dose. All receptors come from an adult who received the AZD1222 COVID-19 vaccine. Each CDR3 is given with its conserved first and last residue. Fields, in order: V gene, clone size, D gene, J gene, CDR3 protein, CDR3 DNA. D genes are given only for firm matches. Some rows have no size entry. The others give once, few or many, or a class for an expanded clone.

v_gene: TRBV3-1/TRBV3-2
abundance: NA
d_gene: NA
j_gene: TRBJ1-3
CDR3aa: CASKNSRTIGDTIYF
CDR3nt: TGTGCCAGCAAAAACAGCCGGACAATAGGAGACACCATATATTTT

v_gene: TRBV7-2
abundance: NA
d_gene: TRBD2
j_gene: TRBJ2-7
CDR3aa: CASSLVASGGAYEQYF
CDR3nt: TGTGCCAGCAGCTTAGTCGCTAGCGGGGGGGCCTACGAGCAGTACTTC

v_gene: TRBV15
abundance: NA
d_gene: TRBD1
j_gene: TRBJ1-1
CDR3aa: CATSREPQGAYLNTEAFF
CDR3nt: TGTGCCACCAGCAGAGAACCGCAGGGGGCTTACTTGAACACTGAAGCTTTCTTT

v_gene: TRBV3-1/TRBV3-2
abundance: NA
d_gene: NA
j_gene: TRBJ1-3
CDR3aa: CASSRGQSSGNTIYF
CDR3nt: TGTGCCAGCAGCCGGGGGCAAAGCTCTGGAAACACCATATATTTT

v_gene: TRBV5-1
abundance: NA
d_gene: TRBD1
j_gene: TRBJ2-2
CDR3aa: CASSFPGQGSGELFF
CDR3nt: TGCGCCAGCAGCTTCCCGGGACAGGGGTCCGGGGAGCTGTTTTTT

v_gene: TRBV2
abundance: NA
d_gene: NA
j_gene: TRBJ2-2
CDR3aa: CASSYGTVGTGELFF
CDR3nt: TGTGCCAGCAGCTATGGGACGGTTGGCACCGGGGAGCTGTTTTTT

v_gene: TRBV13
abundance: NA
d_gene: TRBD1
j_gene: TRBJ2-7
CDR3aa: CASSLKGQGNYEQYF
CDR3nt: TGTGCCAGCAGCTTAAAGGGACAGGGTAACTACGAGCAGTACTTC

v_gene: TRBV12-2
abundance: few
d_gene: NA
j_gene: TRBJ1-5
CDR3aa: CASRLARSVFSNQPQHF
CDR3nt: TGTGCAAGTCGCTTAGCGCGGTCGGTTTTTAGCAATCAGCCCCAGCATTTT

v_gene: TRBV7-2
abundance: NA
d_gene: TRBD2
j_gene: TRBJ2-1
CDR3aa: CASSGGLAGGLRQFF
CDR3nt: TGTGCCAGCAGCGGTGGACTAGCGGGGGGGCTACGGCAGTTCTTC

v_gene: TRBV3-1/TRBV3-2
abundance: once
d_gene: TRBD1
j_gene: TRBJ2-5
CDR3aa: CASSQEPPLRDRQETQYF
CDR3nt: TGTGCCAGCAGCCAAGAGCCGCCCCTCCGGGACAGACAAGAGACCCAGTACTTC

v_gene: TRBV19
abundance: NA
d_gene: NA
j_gene: TRBJ2-6
CDR3aa: CASSSKFSGANVLTF
CDR3nt: TGTGCCAGTAGTAGTAAGTTCTCTGGGGCCAACGTCCTGACTTTC

v_gene: TRBV5-8
abundance: NA
d_gene: NA
j_gene: TRBJ1-3
CDR3aa: CASSRGGVGNTIYF
CDR3nt: TGTGCCAGCAGCCGTGGAGGGGTGGGAAACACCATATATTTT

v_gene: TRBV2
abundance: NA
d_gene: NA
j_gene: TRBJ1-1
CDR3aa: CASTRADIGNTEAFF
CDR3nt: TGTGCCAGCACTCGCGCGGACATTGGGAACACTGAAGCTTTCTTT

v_gene: TRBV5-1
abundance: NA
d_gene: NA
j_gene: TRBJ2-5
CDR3aa: CASSLTHQETQYF
CDR3nt: TGCGCCAGCAGCTTAACCCACCAAGAGACCCAGTACTTC

v_gene: TRBV3-1/TRBV3-2
abundance: NA
d_gene: TRBD1
j_gene: TRBJ2-5
CDR3aa: CASSQSPGGRETQYF
CDR3nt: TGTGCCAGCAGCCAATCACCAGGGGGTCGGGAGACCCAGTACTTC

v_gene: TRBV2
abundance: NA
d_gene: NA
j_gene: TRBJ1-2
CDR3aa: CASSLRYGYTF
CDR3nt: TGTGCCAGCAGCCTGCGCTATGGCTACACCTTC

v_gene: TRBV2
abundance: NA
d_gene: NA
j_gene: TRBJ1-1
CDR3aa: CASSEALGAVGAFF
CDR3nt: TGTGCCAGCAGTGAAGCGCTAGGGGCAGTCGGAGCTTTCTTT

v_gene: TRBV5-6
abundance: NA
d_gene: NA
j_gene: TRBJ2-7
CDR3aa: CASSDGIYEQYF
CDR3nt: TGTGCCAGCAGCGACGGGATCTACGAGCAGTACTTC

v_gene: TRBV6-5
abundance: NA
d_gene: NA
j_gene: TRBJ1-6
CDR3aa: CASSYGQFNYNSPLHF
CDR3nt: TGTGCCAGCAGTTACGGCCAGTTTAACTATAATTCACCCCTCCACTTT

v_gene: TRBV7-9
abundance: NA
d_gene: NA
j_gene: TRBJ1-2
CDR3aa: CASSPYGQSGYTF
CDR3nt: TGTGCCAGCAGTCCGTACGGACAGTCTGGCTACACCTTC

v_gene: TRBV5-1
abundance: NA
d_gene: TRBD1
j_gene: TRBJ2-7
CDR3aa: CASRNRGELFDEQYF
CDR3nt: TGCGCCAGCAGAAACAGGGGTGAATTGTTCGACGAGCAGTACTTC

v_gene: TRBV5-6
abundance: NA
d_gene: TRBD1
j_gene: TRBJ1-1
CDR3aa: CASSRGQGNTEAFF
CDR3nt: TGTGCCAGCAGCCGGGGACAGGGGAACACTGAAGCTTTCTTT

v_gene: TRBV3-1/TRBV3-2
abundance: few
d_gene: TRBD1
j_gene: TRBJ1-3
CDR3aa: CASSQTGGGNTIYF
CDR3nt: TGTGCCAGCAGCCAGACAGGGGGTGGAAACACCATATATTTT

v_gene: TRBV14
abundance: NA
d_gene: NA
j_gene: TRBJ2-5
CDR3aa: CASSQGLVSGEETQYF
CDR3nt: TGTGCCAGCAGCCAAGGACTAGTATCTGGTGAAGAGACCCAGTACTTC

v_gene: TRBV6-5
abundance: NA
d_gene: NA
j_gene: TRBJ1-2
CDR3aa: CASTQGHKTNYGYTF
CDR3nt: TGTGCCAGCACTCAAGGACACAAAACTAACTATGGCTACACCTTC

v_gene: TRBV2
abundance: NA
d_gene: TRBD1
j_gene: TRBJ2-7
CDR3aa: CASSAGQAAYEQYF
CDR3nt: TGTGCCAGCAGTGCGGGACAGGCCGCTTACGAGCAGTACTTC

v_gene: TRBV2
abundance: once
d_gene: NA
j_gene: TRBJ1-2
CDR3aa: CASRGGSSPGVYTF
CDR3nt: TGTGCCAGCAGAGGGGGGAGCTCCCCTGGGGTCTACACCTTC

v_gene: TRBV6-5
abundance: NA
d_gene: NA
j_gene: TRBJ1-6
CDR3aa: CASSFDRQGLAPVHF
CDR3nt: TGTGCCAGCAGTTTTGACCGGCAGGGGCTGGCCCCTGTTCACTTT

v_gene: TRBV27
abundance: NA
d_gene: NA
j_gene: TRBJ1-3
CDR3aa: CASSSVGRGLSGNTIYF
CDR3nt: TGTGCCAGCAGTTCGGTAGGACGGGGATTATCTGGAAACACCATATATTTT

v_gene: TRBV6-5
abundance: few
d_gene: TRBD1
j_gene: TRBJ2-7
CDR3aa: CASSYGGTGLTYEQYF
CDR3nt: TGTGCCAGCAGTTACGGGGGGACAGGGCTCACCTACGAGCAGTACTTC

v_gene: TRBV3-1/TRBV3-2
abundance: NA
d_gene: NA
j_gene: TRBJ1-6
CDR3aa: CASSQDSNYNSPLHF
CDR3nt: TGTGCCAGCAGCCAAGACAGTAACTATAATTCACCCCTCCACTTT

v_gene: TRBV15
abundance: NA
d_gene: NA
j_gene: TRBJ1-1
CDR3aa: CATSRALDSYTEAFF
CDR3nt: TGTGCCACCAGCAGAGCTCTCGACAGCTACACTGAAGCTTTCTTT

v_gene: TRBV7-2
abundance: NA
d_gene: TRBD1
j_gene: TRBJ2-7
CDR3aa: CASRIDRGYEQYF
CDR3nt: TGTGCCAGCAGAATAGACAGGGGCTACGAGCAGTACTTC

v_gene: TRBV5-4
abundance: few
d_gene: NA
j_gene: TRBJ1-3
CDR3aa: CASSLGQSSGNTIYF
CDR3nt: TGTGCCAGCAGCTTGGGACAGAGCTCTGGAAACACCATATATTTT

v_gene: TRBV7-2
abundance: NA
d_gene: NA
j_gene: TRBJ2-5
CDR3aa: CASSLAQGSKTQYF
CDR3nt: TGTGCCAGCAGCTTAGCGCAGGGTAGCAAGACCCAGTACTTC

v_gene: TRBV19
abundance: once
d_gene: TRBD1
j_gene: TRBJ1-3
CDR3aa: CASSRSGTAGNTIYF
CDR3nt: TGTGCCAGTAGCAGATCCGGGACAGCTGGAAACACCATATATTTT

v_gene: TRBV7-8
abundance: once
d_gene: NA
j_gene: TRBJ1-3
CDR3aa: CASSLETRGGTGNTIYF
CDR3nt: TGTGCCAGCAGCTTGGAGACCCGGGGTGGCACTGGAAACACCATATATTTT

v_gene: TRBV3-1/TRBV3-2
abundance: NA
d_gene: NA
j_gene: TRBJ2-7
CDR3aa: CASSQSGRYEQYF
CDR3nt: TGTGCCAGCAGCCAGTCCGGGAGATACGAGCAGTACTTC

v_gene: TRBV11-2
abundance: few
d_gene: TRBD1
j_gene: TRBJ2-1
CDR3aa: CASSATGETNEQFF
CDR3nt: TGTGCCAGCAGCGCGACAGGGGAAACCAATGAGCAGTTCTTC

v_gene: TRBV27
abundance: NA
d_gene: NA
j_gene: TRBJ1-6
CDR3aa: CASSQAFAYNSPLHF
CDR3nt: TGTGCCAGCAGCCAGGCATTTGCCTATAATTCACCCCTCCACTTT

v_gene: TRBV6-5
abundance: few
d_gene: TRBD1
j_gene: TRBJ2-7
CDR3aa: CASSYLKGTGSYEQYF
CDR3nt: TGTGCCAGCAGTTATCTTAAGGGGACAGGGTCCTACGAGCAGTACTTC

v_gene: TRBV6-1
abundance: NA
d_gene: NA
j_gene: TRBJ2-1
CDR3aa: CASSDPGPEQFF
CDR3nt: TGTGCCAGCAGTGACCCGGGACCTGAGCAGTTCTTC

v_gene: TRBV7-8
abundance: NA
d_gene: NA
j_gene: TRBJ2-1
CDR3aa: CASSLGRAGLPNEQFF
CDR3nt: TGTGCCAGCAGCTTAGGGCGGGCGGGGCTTCCCAATGAGCAGTTCTTC

v_gene: TRBV19
abundance: few
d_gene: NA
j_gene: TRBJ1-6
CDR3aa: CASSIARDGSYNSPLHF
CDR3nt: TGTGCCAGTAGTATCGCCAGGGACGGCTCCTATAATTCACCCCTCCACTTT

v_gene: TRBV27
abundance: NA
d_gene: TRBD1
j_gene: TRBJ1-2
CDR3aa: CASSTWTGGGYTF
CDR3nt: TGTGCCAGCAGTACCTGGACAGGGGGCGGCTACACCTTC

v_gene: TRBV5-4
abundance: NA
d_gene: TRBD1
j_gene: TRBJ2-7
CDR3aa: CASSSDRDRVYEQYF
CDR3nt: TGTGCCAGCAGCTCGGACCGGGACAGGGTTTACGAGCAGTACTTC

v_gene: TRBV24-1
abundance: NA
d_gene: NA
j_gene: TRBJ2-7
CDR3aa: CATSDPSGPYEQYF
CDR3nt: TGTGCCACCAGTGATCCCTCGGGCCCCTACGAGCAGTACTTC

v_gene: TRBV28
abundance: NA
d_gene: NA
j_gene: TRBJ1-1
CDR3aa: CASKVSLNTEAFF
CDR3nt: TGTGCCAGCAAGGTCAGCCTGAACACTGAAGCTTTCTTT

v_gene: TRBV7-3
abundance: NA
d_gene: TRBD2
j_gene: TRBJ2-1
CDR3aa: CASVRLLAAGDNEQFF
CDR3nt: TGTGCCAGCGTCCGTCTTCTAGCGGCGGGGGACAATGAGCAGTTCTTC

v_gene: TRBV3-1/TRBV3-2
abundance: NA
d_gene: NA
j_gene: TRBJ1-1
CDR3aa: CASSQAAEAFF
CDR3nt: TGTGCCAGCAGCCAAGCCGCTGAAGCTTTCTTT

v_gene: TRBV5-6
abundance: NA
d_gene: TRBD1
j_gene: TRBJ1-2
CDR3aa: CASSSIQGGSYGYTF
CDR3nt: TGTGCCAGCAGCTCCATTCAGGGGGGATCCTATGGCTACACCTTC

v_gene: TRBV6-5
abundance: NA
d_gene: NA
j_gene: TRBJ1-5
CDR3aa: CASNPTDSNQPQHF
CDR3nt: TGTGCCAGCAACCCGACAGATAGCAATCAGCCCCAGCATTTT

v_gene: TRBV27
abundance: NA
d_gene: TRBD1
j_gene: TRBJ1-6
CDR3aa: CASREDRGSYNSPLHF
CDR3nt: TGTGCCAGCAGGGAGGACAGGGGGTCCTATAATTCACCCCTCCACTTT

v_gene: TRBV19
abundance: NA
d_gene: NA
j_gene: TRBJ2-5
CDR3aa: CASSYGYSFQETQYF
CDR3nt: TGTGCCAGTAGTTATGGGTACAGCTTCCAAGAGACCCAGTACTTC

v_gene: TRBV19
abundance: NA
d_gene: NA
j_gene: TRBJ1-2
CDR3aa: CASSMSRARANYGYTF
CDR3nt: TGTGCCAGTAGTATGTCCAGGGCTAGAGCTAACTATGGCTACACCTTC

v_gene: TRBV2
abundance: NA
d_gene: NA
j_gene: TRBJ1-2
CDR3aa: CASNLARGYTF
CDR3nt: TGTGCCAGCAACTTGGCAAGAGGCTACACCTTC

v_gene: TRBV28
abundance: once
d_gene: TRBD1
j_gene: TRBJ1-2
CDR3aa: CASSRGGNRGLIYGYTF
CDR3nt: TGTGCCAGCAGTAGAGGGGGCAACAGGGGATTAATATACGGCTACACCTTC

v_gene: TRBV30
abundance: once
d_gene: TRBD2
j_gene: TRBJ2-5
CDR3aa: CASGLAGFQETQYF
CDR3nt: TGTGCCTCCGGACTAGCGGGGTTCCAAGAGACCCAGTACTTC

v_gene: TRBV10-2
abundance: NA
d_gene: NA
j_gene: TRBJ1-6
CDR3aa: CASSDSTGLGTSPLHF
CDR3nt: TGCGCCAGCAGTGACTCAACCGGTCTCGGAACTTCACCCCTCCACTTT

v_gene: TRBV3-1/TRBV3-2
abundance: NA
d_gene: TRBD1
j_gene: TRBJ1-4
CDR3aa: CASSQGGSRGQGNEKLFF
CDR3nt: TGTGCCAGCAGCCAAGGAGGGAGTCGGGGACAGGGGAATGAAAAACTGTTTTTT